The rows below give T cell receptor beta chains drawn from one sample of a study of cytomegalovirus exposure and HLA in healthy donors. This table comes from immunoSEQ multiplex PCR, and its TCRdb copy is limited to in-frame clones, with some not included. The table lists roughly 140,000 clones, around 82% of them singletons. The sample was PBMCs. The receptors come from a woman in her fifties or sixties in good health and CMV-seropositive. CDR3s leave out the opening cysteine and the closing phenylalanine or tryptophan. Each record gives: CDR3 length, V gene, D gene, CDR3 protein. The D gene is left open where the match is weak.

10 | TRBV29-1 | NA | SVGGIADTQY
14 | TRBV19 | TRBD2 | ASSTLAGASPGELF
11 | TRBV7-2 | NA | ASSPPGQETQY
13 | TRBV5-1 | TRBD1 | ASSLDRGNPYEQY
12 | TRBV28 | TRBD2 | ASSLTGGTYEQY
15 | TRBV30 | TRBD2 | AWSQTLGRGGADTQY
10 | TRBV5-1 | TRBD2 | AGTPGGETQY
11 | TRBV6-1 | NA | ASSDRADQPQH
12 | TRBV6-1 | NA | ASSEEAGYYGYT
12 | TRBV5-1 | NA | ASSSSEVYNEQF
13 | TRBV30 | NA | AWSEKTGLNTEAF
13 | TRBV4-1 | NA | ASSQVFSANTEAF
12 | TRBV6-1 | NA | ASSEGAGNSPLH
12 | TRBV6-6 | TRBD1 | ASEGAGGKTEAF
12 | TRBV6-1 | NA | ASTLAGLNQPQH
12 | TRBV4-3 | NA | ASSPRGGLLEAF
10 | TRBV13 | NA | ASSLEGVEQY
11 | TRBV19 | TRBD1 | ASTPRDRDGYT
14 | TRBV7-9 | NA | SSSSLSAVRGDTQY
13 | TRBV6-1 | TRBD1 | ASSGDRANTGELF
12 | TRBV7-9 | NA | ASSLRGVNTEAF
13 | TRBV7-2 | TRBD1 | ASSPSPDRAREQY
11 | TRBV11-2 | NA | ASRFKQVGELF
11 | TRBV14 | NA | ASSQVGGQPQH
12 | TRBV18 | NA | ASSPNAHPYEQY
13 | TRBV28 | NA | ASSLSSTGSGELF